This T cell receptor beta chain was recorded in a study of shared clonotypes between healthy human individuals. In the source study's methods: Filtering of immunoSEQ junctional sequences could not match full-length read filtering. Data came from immunoSEQ multiplex PCR; TCRdb stores just in-frame clones and leaves some out. V, J and clone size derive from that table, while D and trimming were established from the DNA sequence. The sample carries about 2.3 million clones, approximately 93% recorded once. The CDR3 is made up of 16 amino acids. Germline values: CDR1 SGHAT, CDR2 FQDESV (reference sequence). Trimming took 1 base from V and 1 from J, leaving 13 bases between them.

The receptor comes from a young man in good health. Some clones in this sample may be carry-over from other donors' samples. The rearrangement joins TRBV11-1 to TRBJ2-5, with a weak D call TRBD2 (5 bases). Specimen: naive CD4+ T cells from PBMCs. Subset defined: CD45RA+ positively selected. The CDR3 nucleotides are TGTGCCAGCAGCTTAGATTCGAGGGCAGCCCAAGAGACCCAGTACTTC. Translating gives CASSLDSRAAQETQYF. The full variable domain, completed using reference TRBV11-1 and TRBJ2-5, is EAEVAQSPRYKITEKSQAVAFWCDPISGHATLYWYRQILGQGPELLVQFQDESVVDDSQLPKDRFSAERLKGVDSTLKIQPAELGDSAMYLCASSLDSRAAQETQYFGPGTRLLVL.